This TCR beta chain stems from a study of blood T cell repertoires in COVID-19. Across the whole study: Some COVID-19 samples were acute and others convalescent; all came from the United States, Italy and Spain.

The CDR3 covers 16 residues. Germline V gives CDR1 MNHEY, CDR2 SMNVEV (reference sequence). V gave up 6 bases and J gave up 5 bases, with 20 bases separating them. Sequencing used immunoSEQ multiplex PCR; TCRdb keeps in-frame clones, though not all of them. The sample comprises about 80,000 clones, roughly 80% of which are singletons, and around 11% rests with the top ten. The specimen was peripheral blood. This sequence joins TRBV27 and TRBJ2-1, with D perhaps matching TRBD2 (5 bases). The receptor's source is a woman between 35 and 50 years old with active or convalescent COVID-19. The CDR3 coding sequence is TGTGCCAGCAGACCCTCAACTAGTTTAACGGACAATGAGCAGTTCTTC. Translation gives CASRPSTSLTDNEQFF.